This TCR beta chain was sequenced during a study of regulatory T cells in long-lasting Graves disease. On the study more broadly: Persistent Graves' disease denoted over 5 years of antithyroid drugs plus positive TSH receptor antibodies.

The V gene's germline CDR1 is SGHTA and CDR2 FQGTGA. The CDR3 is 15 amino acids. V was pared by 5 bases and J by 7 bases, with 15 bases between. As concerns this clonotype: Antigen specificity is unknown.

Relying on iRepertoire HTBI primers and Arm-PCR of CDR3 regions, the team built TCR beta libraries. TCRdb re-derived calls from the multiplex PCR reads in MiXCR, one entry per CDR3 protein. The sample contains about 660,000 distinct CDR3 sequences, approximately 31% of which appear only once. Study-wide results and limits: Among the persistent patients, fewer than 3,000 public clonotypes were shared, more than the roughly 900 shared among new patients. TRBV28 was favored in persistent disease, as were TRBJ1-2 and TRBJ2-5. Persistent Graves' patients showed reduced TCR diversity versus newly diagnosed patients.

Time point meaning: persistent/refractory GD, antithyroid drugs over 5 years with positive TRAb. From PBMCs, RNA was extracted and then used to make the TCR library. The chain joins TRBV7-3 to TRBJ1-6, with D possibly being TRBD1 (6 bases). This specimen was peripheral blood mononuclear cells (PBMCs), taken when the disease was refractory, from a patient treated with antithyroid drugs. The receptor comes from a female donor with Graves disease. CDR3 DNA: TGTGCCAGCAGCACCGCCGGGACAACCAATTCACCCCTCCACTTT. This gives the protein CASSTAGTTNSPLHF.